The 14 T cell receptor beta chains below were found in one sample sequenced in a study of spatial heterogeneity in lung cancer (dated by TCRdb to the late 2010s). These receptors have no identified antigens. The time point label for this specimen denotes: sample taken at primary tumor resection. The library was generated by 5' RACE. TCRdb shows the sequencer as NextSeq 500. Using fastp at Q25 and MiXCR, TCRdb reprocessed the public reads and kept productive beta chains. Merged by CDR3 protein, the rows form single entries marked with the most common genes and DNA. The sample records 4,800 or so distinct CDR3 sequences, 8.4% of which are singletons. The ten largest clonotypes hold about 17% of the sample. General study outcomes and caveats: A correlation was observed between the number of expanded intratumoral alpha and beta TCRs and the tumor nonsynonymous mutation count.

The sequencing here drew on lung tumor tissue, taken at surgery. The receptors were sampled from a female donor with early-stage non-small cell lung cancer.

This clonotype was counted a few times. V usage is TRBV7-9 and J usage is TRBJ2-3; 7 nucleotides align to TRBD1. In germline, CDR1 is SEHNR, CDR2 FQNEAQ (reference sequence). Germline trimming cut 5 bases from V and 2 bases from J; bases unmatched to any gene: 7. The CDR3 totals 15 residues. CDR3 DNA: TGTGCCAGCAGCCGCGCGGACAGGCCCACAGATACGCAGTATTTT. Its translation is CASSRADRPTDTQYF.

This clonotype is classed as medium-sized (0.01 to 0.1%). The DNA for the CDR3 is TGTGCCACCAGTAGAGGCGGACTACAAGAGACCCAGTACTTC. Amino acid sequence: CATSRGGLQETQYF. This rearrangement joins TRBV24-1 to TRBJ2-5, with D perhaps matching TRBD2 (6 bases). Between the trimmed V and J ends, which lost 6 bases and 2 bases, there was a span of 12 bases. This CDR3 contains 14 residues. Germline CDR1 is KGHDR and CDR2 is SFDVKD.

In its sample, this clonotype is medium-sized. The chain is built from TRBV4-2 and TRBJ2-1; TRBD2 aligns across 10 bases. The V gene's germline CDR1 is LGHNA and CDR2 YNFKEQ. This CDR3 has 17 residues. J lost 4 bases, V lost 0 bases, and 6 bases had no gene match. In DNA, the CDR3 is TGTGCCAGCAGCCAAGATTTAAGCGGGGGGGCATACAATGAGCAGTTCTTC. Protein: CASSQDLSGGAYNEQFF.

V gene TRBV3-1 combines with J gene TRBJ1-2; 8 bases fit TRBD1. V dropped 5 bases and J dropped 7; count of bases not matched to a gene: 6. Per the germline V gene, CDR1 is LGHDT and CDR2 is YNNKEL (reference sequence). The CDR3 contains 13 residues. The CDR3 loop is CASSSTGGIGYTF. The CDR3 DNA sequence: TGTGCCAGCAGCTCAACAGGGGGTATTGGCTACACCTTC.

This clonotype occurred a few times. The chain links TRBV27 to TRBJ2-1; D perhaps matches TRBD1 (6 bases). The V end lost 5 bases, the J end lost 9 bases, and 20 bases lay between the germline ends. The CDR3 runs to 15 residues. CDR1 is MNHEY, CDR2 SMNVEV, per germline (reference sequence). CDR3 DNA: TGTGCCAGCAGTCCCAGGGGCGAAAGTATGTTTGAGCAGTTCTTC. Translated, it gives CASSPRGESMFEQFF.

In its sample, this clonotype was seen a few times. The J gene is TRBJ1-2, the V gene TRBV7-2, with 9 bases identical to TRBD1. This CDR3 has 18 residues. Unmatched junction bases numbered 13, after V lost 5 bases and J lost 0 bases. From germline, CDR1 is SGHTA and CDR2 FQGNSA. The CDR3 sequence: CASSERPGTGTANYGYTF. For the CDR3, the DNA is TGTGCCAGCAGCGAGCGTCCCGGGACAGGGACGGCTAACTATGGCTACACCTTC.

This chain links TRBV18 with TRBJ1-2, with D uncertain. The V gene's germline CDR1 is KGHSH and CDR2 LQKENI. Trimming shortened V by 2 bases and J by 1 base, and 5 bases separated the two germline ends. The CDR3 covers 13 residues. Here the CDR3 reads CASSPSLNYGYTF. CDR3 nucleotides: TGTGCCAGCTCACCAAGTCTTAACTATGGCTACACCTTC.

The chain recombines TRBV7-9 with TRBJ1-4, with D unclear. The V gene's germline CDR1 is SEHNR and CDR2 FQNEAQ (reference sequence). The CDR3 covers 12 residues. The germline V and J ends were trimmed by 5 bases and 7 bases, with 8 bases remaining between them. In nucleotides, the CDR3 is TGTGCCAGCAGCAAGCTCGGTGAAAAACTGTTTTTT. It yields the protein CASSKLGEKLFF.

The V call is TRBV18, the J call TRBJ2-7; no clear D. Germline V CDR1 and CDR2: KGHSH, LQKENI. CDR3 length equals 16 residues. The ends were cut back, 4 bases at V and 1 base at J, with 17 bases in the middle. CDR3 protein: CASSRYPDIQSYEQYF. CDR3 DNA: TGTGCCAGCTCACGATATCCGGATATTCAATCCTACGAGCAGTACTTC. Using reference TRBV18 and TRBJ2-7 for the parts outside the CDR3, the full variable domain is NAGVMQNPRHLVRRRGQEARLRCSPMKGHSHVYWYRQLPEEGLKFMVYLQKENIIDESGMPKERFSAEFPKEGPSILRIQQVVRGDSAAYFCASSRYPDIQSYEQYFGPGTRLTVT.

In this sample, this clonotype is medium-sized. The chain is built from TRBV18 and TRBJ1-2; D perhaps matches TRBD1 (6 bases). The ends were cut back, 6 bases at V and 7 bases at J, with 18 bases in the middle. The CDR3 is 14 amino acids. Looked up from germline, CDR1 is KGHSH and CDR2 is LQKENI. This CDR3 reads CASSGTRRSPGYTF. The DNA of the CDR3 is TGTGCCAGCTCCGGGACACGGCGCTCTCCTGGCTACACCTTC.

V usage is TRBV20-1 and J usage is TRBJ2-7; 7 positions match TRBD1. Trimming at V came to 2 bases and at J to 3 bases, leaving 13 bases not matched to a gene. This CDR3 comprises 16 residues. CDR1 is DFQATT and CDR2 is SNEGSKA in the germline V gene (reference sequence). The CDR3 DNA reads TGCAGTGCTAGAAAATTAGTCAGGGCAGGGGGCTACGAGCAGTACTTC. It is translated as CSARKLVRAGGYEQYF.

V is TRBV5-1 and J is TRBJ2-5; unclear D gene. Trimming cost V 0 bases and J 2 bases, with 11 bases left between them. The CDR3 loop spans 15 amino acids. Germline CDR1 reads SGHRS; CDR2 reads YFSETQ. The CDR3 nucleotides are TGCGCCAGCAGCTTGGCAGGATCAGGTCAAGAGACCCAGTACTTC. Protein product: CASSLAGSGQETQYF.

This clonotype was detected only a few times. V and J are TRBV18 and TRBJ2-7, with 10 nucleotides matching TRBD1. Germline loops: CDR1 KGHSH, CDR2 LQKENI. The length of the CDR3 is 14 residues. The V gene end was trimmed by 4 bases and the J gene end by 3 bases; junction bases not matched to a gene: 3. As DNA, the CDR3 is TGTGCCAGCTCACAGGGGACAGGGGACTACGAGCAGTACTTC. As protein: CASSQGTGDYEQYF.

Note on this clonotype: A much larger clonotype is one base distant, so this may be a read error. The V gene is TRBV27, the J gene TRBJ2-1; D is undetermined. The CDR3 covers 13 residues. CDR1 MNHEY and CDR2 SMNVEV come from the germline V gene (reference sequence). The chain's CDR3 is CTSRRLNYNEQFF. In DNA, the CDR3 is TGTACCAGCAGAAGACTGAATTACAATGAGCAGTTCTTC.